Listed here are 17 T cell receptor beta chains from one sample, sequenced in a study of T cells after yellow fever vaccination (dated by TCRdb to about 2019). Libraries were prepared through 5' RACE. Instrument used: Illumina HiSeq 2500. TCRdb reworked the public reads: Q25 trimming with fastp, MiXCR clone assembly, productive beta chains retained. Every entry covers one CDR3 protein and lists the most common genes and DNA from its rows. The sample table contains a few hundred thousand distinct CDR3 sequences; only one count was recorded for 6.5% to 8.5% of them. The ten largest clones add up to 18% of the sample. Interpreted using the paper, the treatment or condition label stands for: live attenuated yellow fever vaccine strain. Sample: PBMCs, taken roughly seven weeks after the first yellow fever vaccination. The receptors were gathered from a man aged 18 to 29 who received the YFV17D yellow fever vaccine.

Many counts were recorded for this clonotype. Here the CDR3 reads CAIKGYNEQFF. CDR3 DNA: TGTGCCATAAAGGGATACAATGAGCAGTTCTTC. The chain uses TRBV10-3 and TRBJ2-1; the D is unclear. CDR1 is ENHRY, CDR2 SYGVKD, per germline. This CDR3 contains 11 residues. Trimming shortened V by 9 bases and J by 4 bases, and 7 bases separated the two germline ends.

The rearrangement joins TRBV7-2 to TRBJ2-7; D not resolved. CDR3 length equals 14 residues. The ends were cut back, 5 bases at V and 2 bases at J, with 13 bases in the middle. The germline V gene has CDR1 SGHTA and CDR2 FQGNSA. The CDR3 loop is CASSPTGQPYEQYF. Here the CDR3 DNA reads TGTGCCAGCAGCCCCACCGGGCAGCCCTACGAGCAGTACTTC.

The chain is built from TRBV11-2 and TRBJ2-3; 14 positions agree with TRBD2. Trimming took 3 bases from V and 3 from J; bases not matched to a gene: 8. CDR3 size: 18 residues. Per the germline V gene, CDR1 is SGHAT and CDR2 is FQNNGV. The CDR3 coding sequence is TGTGCCAGCAGCTTGGTGGGGACTAGCGGGGGTAGAACAGATACGCAGTATTTT. Translation gives CASSLVGTSGGRTDTQYF.

This clonotype was seen a handful of times. The V call is TRBV5-1, the J call TRBJ2-1; 11 positions match TRBD2. The CDR3 consists of 15 residues. The V and J ends lost 2 bases and 6 bases, in that order; junction bases with no gene match: 4. Germline-derived CDR1 and CDR2 are SGHRS and YFSETQ. CDR3 sequence: CASSLLAGEGNEQFF. In nucleotides, the CDR3 is TGCGCCAGCAGCTTACTAGCGGGGGAGGGCAATGAGCAGTTCTTC.

This clonotype was picked up many times. The rearrangement links TRBV2 to TRBJ2-7; no firm D call. The ends were cut back, 1 base at V and 4 bases at J, with 11 bases in the middle. Germline V gives CDR1 SNHLY, CDR2 FYNNEI. This CDR3 is 14 amino acids long. The CDR3 sequence: CASSEEGLWYEQYV. CDR3 sequence (DNA): TGTGCCAGCAGTGAAGAAGGCCTGTGGTACGAGCAGTACGTC.

The genes are TRBV4-3 and TRBJ1-6; D is ambiguous. Germline V gene lookup returns CDR1 LGHNA and CDR2 YSLEER. With 5 bases removed from V and 6 bases from J, the gap between germline ends came to 11 bases. The CDR3 loop spans 14 amino acids. The CDR3 loop is CASSFGIGNSPLHF. The DNA for the CDR3 is TGCGCCAGCAGCTTTGGGATCGGTAATTCACCCCTCCACTTT.

This chain connects TRBV5-1 to TRBJ2-3; D gene ambiguous. The CDR3 totals 15 residues. V was cut by 2 bases and J by 4 bases, with 14 bases left in between. Germline V gene sequence: CDR1 SGHRS, CDR2 YFSETQ. The CDR3 nucleotides read TGCGCCAGCAGCTTCAGCCTTCCACGCTCAGATACGCAGTATTTT. It translates to CASSFSLPRSDTQYF.

This clonotype appeared a few times. The chain has TRBV7-9 and TRBJ2-3; possible D gene TRBD2, 7 bases. V dropped 5 bases and J dropped 1 base, with 13 bases sitting between them. CDR1 is SEHNR, CDR2 FQNEAQ, per germline (reference sequence). The CDR3 sequence is 15 residues long. The CDR3 region has the DNA TGTGCCAGCAGCCTAGGGGGGGCCGGCACAGATACGCAGTATTTT. This gives the protein CASSLGGAGTDTQYF.

The chain employs TRBV5-1 and TRBJ1-2; no clear D gene. Germline-derived CDR1 and CDR2 are SGHRS and YFSETQ. With 2 bases removed from V and 3 bases from J, the gap between germline ends came to 8 bases. This CDR3 region has 13 residues. The CDR3 reads CASSFTEDYGYTF. The CDR3 region has the DNA TGCGCCAGCAGCTTCACAGAGGACTATGGCTACACCTTC.

The chain has TRBV5-4 and TRBJ2-1; 8 nucleotides match TRBD2. Germline CDR1 SGHNT, CDR2 YYREEE (reference sequence). The CDR3 is made up of 15 amino acids. The V and J ends lost 4 bases and 3 bases, in that order; junction bases with no gene match: 6. Here the CDR3 DNA reads TGTGCCAGCAGCAATCCGGGACTAGGCTACAATGAGCAGTTCTTC. Protein: CASSNPGLGYNEQFF. Together with reference TRBV5-4 and TRBJ2-1, the CDR3 gives the full variable domain: ETGVTQSPTHLIKTRGQQVTLRCSSQSGHNTVSWYQQALGQGPQFIFQYYREEENGRGNFPPRFSGLQFPNYSSELNVNALELDDSALYLCASSNPGLGYNEQFFGPGTRLTVL.

This rearrangement joins TRBV27 to TRBJ1-6; 8 bases line up with TRBD1. This CDR3 has 16 residues. The germline V gene encodes CDR1 MNHEY and CDR2 SMNVEV (reference sequence). Germline trimming cut 4 bases from V and 3 bases from J; bases unmatched to any gene: 5. The CDR3 here is CASSSSGGLYNSPLHF. CDR3 nucleotides: TGTGCCAGCAGTTCCTCAGGGGGCCTCTATAATTCACCCCTCCACTTT.

This clonotype came up a few times. The chain links TRBV12-3 or TRBV12-4 to TRBJ1-2; D perhaps matches TRBD1 (6 bases). Trimming took off 6 bases at V and 11 bases at J, with 22 bases between the two ends. The CDR3 is 14 residues long. The DNA of the CDR3 is TGTGCCAGCAGCCCGGGGGTTGGGGGCGCAGGGTACACCTTC. This encodes CASSPGVGGAGYTF.

In DNA, the CDR3 is TGTGCCAGCAGCACCCTCACAATAGCCAAAAACATTCAGTACTTC. This translates into CASSTLTIAKNIQYF. The chain has TRBV5-6 and TRBJ2-4; D ambiguous. Germline V CDR1 and CDR2: SGHDT, YYEEEE. Trimming removed 4 bases from V and 0 bases from J, with 11 bases in between. CDR3 length: 15 residues.

V is TRBV28 and J is TRBJ1-2; TRBD1 matches 10 bases. The CDR3 extends over 17 amino acids. V lost 5 bases to trimming and J lost 4 bases; unmatched junction nucleotides: 13. Germline V gene lookup returns CDR1 MDHEN and CDR2 SYDVKM. The chain's CDR3 is CASSVPLGTGESYGYTF. CDR3 nucleotide sequence: TGTGCCAGCAGTGTCCCCCTCGGGACAGGGGAGAGCTATGGCTACACCTTC.

The table lists this clonotype with a few counts. The rearrangement links TRBV11-2 to TRBJ2-7, with D perhaps matching TRBD1 (5 bases). The germline gives CDR1 SGHAT, CDR2 FQNNGV. This CDR3 is 15 amino acids long. Between the trimmed V and J ends, which lost 4 bases and 3 bases, there was a span of 16 bases. CDR3 amino acids: CASSSVTKGYYEQYV. The CDR3 DNA reads TGTGCCAGCAGCTCGGTAACTAAGGGGTACTACGAGCAGTACGTC.

This chain uses TRBV4-1 with TRBJ1-2; D unclear. The V end lost 3 bases, the J end lost 0 bases, and 14 bases lay between the germline ends. There are 16 residues in the CDR3. Germline values: CDR1 MGHRA, CDR2 YSYEKL. DNA of the CDR3: TGCGCCAGCAGCCATCAAGACGGCCGCTCTAACTATGGCTACACCTTC. It translates to CASSHQDGRSNYGYTF.

There are a few counts of this clonotype. The chain has TRBV15 and TRBJ2-5; 10 bases match TRBD1. Germline CDR1 LNHNV, CDR2 YYDKDF (reference sequence). This CDR3 is built from 16 residues. V gave up 3 bases and J gave up 4 bases; unmatched junction bases: 8. CDR3 in amino acids: CATSRGRDRGRETQYF. CDR3 in DNA: TGTGCCACCAGCAGGGGCCGGGACAGGGGTCGAGAGACCCAGTACTTC.